This TCR beta chain stems from a study of blood T cell repertoires in COVID-19. Study-wide background: Nucleic acid was either cDNA or gDNA, and it came from T cells, B-cell-depleted T cells, or PBMCs.

A Seattle source enrolled patients during active infection and followed them longitudinally. This clone was detected a few times. CDR3 length equals 14 residues. The germline CDR1 and CDR2 sequences are LGHDT and YNNKEL (reference sequence). The V segment lost 3 bases and the J segment 3 bases; nucleotides outside the gene matches: 4. Using immunoSEQ multiplex PCR, the repertoire was profiled, and TCRdb retains in-frame clones only, with some absent. The sample lists more than 60,000 clones; roughly four fifths were seen once. The chain combines TRBV3-1 (or the pseudogene TRBV3-2) with TRBJ1-2; 7 bases fit TRBD1. Sequenced sample: peripheral blood. This TCR derives from a man aged 45 to 65 with COVID-19, enrolled during active disease. The CDR3 loop is CASSHLGQYYGYTF. CDR3 nucleotides: TGTGCCAGCAGCCACTTGGGACAGTACTATGGCTACACCTTC.